The clone carrying this T cell receptor beta chain was detected only once. Antigen: not known. No conserved phenylalanine or tryptophan ends this CDR3, so it is likely a read error. The data were obtained in a study of CD8+CD57+ T cells in acquired aplastic anemia. Whole-study context: Sorted CD4+ and CD8+ cells yielded DNA averaging around 3.2 ug.

Genomic DNA provided the template from which TCR beta VDJ and CDR3 profiles were obtained. From the reads, TCRdb called clonotypes with MiXCR, one entry per CDR3 protein. The table records 200,000 or so distinct CDR3 sequences, about 64% of them present only once. The study's findings and limits: About 27 shared CD8+ CDR3s appeared highly expressed within patients' immunodominant clones. Patients showed no significant difference from controls in CD8+ Simpson's diversity.

Sequenced: sorted CD4+, CD8+, or CD8+CD57+ T cells (not recorded which) from PBMCs. The sequence was obtained from a human donor with severe aplastic anemia or a healthy control (not recorded which).

CDR3 residues: CSVGDRQNTEAFL. The CDR3, as DNA: TGCAGCGTTGGGGACAGGCAAAACACTGAAGCTTTCCTC. This chain connects TRBV29-1 to TRBJ1-1, with 8 bases fitting TRBD1. V gave up 4 bases and J gave up 2 bases; unmatched junction bases: 3. The CDR3 runs 13 residues. In germline, CDR1 is SQVTM, CDR2 ANQGSEA.